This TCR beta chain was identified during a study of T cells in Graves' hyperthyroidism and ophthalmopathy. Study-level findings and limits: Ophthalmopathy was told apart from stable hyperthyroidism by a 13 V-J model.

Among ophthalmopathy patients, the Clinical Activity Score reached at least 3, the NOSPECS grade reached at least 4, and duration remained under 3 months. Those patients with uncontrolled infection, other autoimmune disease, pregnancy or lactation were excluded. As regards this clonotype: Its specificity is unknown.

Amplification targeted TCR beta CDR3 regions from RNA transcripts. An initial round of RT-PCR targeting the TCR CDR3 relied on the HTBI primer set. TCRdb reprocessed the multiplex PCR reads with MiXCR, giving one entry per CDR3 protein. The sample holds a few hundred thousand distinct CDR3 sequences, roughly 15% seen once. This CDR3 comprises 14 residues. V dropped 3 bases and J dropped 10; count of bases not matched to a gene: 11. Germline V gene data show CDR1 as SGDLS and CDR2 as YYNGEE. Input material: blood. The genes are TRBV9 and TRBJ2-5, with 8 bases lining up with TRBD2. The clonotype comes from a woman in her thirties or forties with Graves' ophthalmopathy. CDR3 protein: CASSGGLEGVDQYF. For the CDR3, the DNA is TGTGCCAGCAGCGGGGGACTAGAAGGCGTAGACCAGTACTTC.